Described below is a single T cell receptor (beta chain) sequence and its context. Its antigen has not been determined. No much larger clonotype is one base removed from it; base qualities were not supplied. Receptor libraries were prepared by the immunoSEQ multiplex PCR assay. The multiplex PCR relied on a mix of 60 forward primers for TCR Vbeta segments and 13 reverse primers for TCR Jbeta segments. Amplification of the CDR3 region of rearranged TCR beta genes was performed with a multiplex PCR assay on genomic DNA. Amplified TCR beta libraries were sequenced as 87-base-pair reads on the Illumina HiSeq System. As for the authors' bioinformatics: Across the 666 repertoires, a later analysis counted around 80 million unique TCR beta chains, some 11 million of which were shared by at least two donors. A nearest-neighbor algorithm error-corrected the raw reads and collapsed the reads into unique sequences, merging closely related sequences to remove PCR and sequencing errors. V, D and J gene segments were assigned by aligning CDR3 sequences to IMGT reference sequences. Each retained sequence needed at least a six-nucleotide match to both a V gene segment and a J gene segment. Rearrangements were classified as productive when the CDR3 lacked stop codons and remained in frame with V and J, and all other rearrangements were classified as non-productive. CDR3 was defined according to IMGT convention as the region running from the second conserved V-encoded cysteine to the conserved J-encoded phenylalanine. In an earlier analysis of 500 to 650 of the donors, sequences lacking an unambiguous match to a single V gene segment were excluded. In an earlier analysis of 587 of the donors, V segments were called functional above 56.7% productive rearrangements and were called segregating when the between-donor standard deviation exceeded 5%. A statistical classification framework was built for diagnosing cytomegalovirus status from the catalog of TCR beta chain sequences. A later analysis assigned V and J genes by comparing TCR nucleotide sequences with IMGT/GENE-DB human TR gene sequences. In a later analysis, CDR3 sequences and most-parsimonious VDJ recombination scenarios were assigned using the TCRdist pipeline. A later analysis defined each TCR beta chain by its CDR3 amino acid sequence plus V-gene family, and excluded reads lacking a unique V-gene family. To address suspected cross-contamination and a sequencing artifact, a later analysis removed under 600 highly shared, low-generation-probability nucleotide sequences. In a later analysis, a clonal expansion index for each public chain was calculated from normalized within-repertoire ranks of inferred template counts. A later analysis computed generation probabilities with a VDJ recombination model fitted to out-of-frame rearrangements, and checked the results against IGoR. Hypergeometric tests were used in a later analysis to score TCR-TCR, TCR-HLA and TCR-CMV co-occurrence, with a repertoire-size bias correction applied to the TCR pairs. A later analysis estimated false discovery rates by permuting HLA or CMV assignments 20 times. A later analysis grouped co-occurring TCRs with DBSCAN, adding TCRdist sequence similarity when clustering within HLA-allele-positive subsets. Co-occurrence clustering excluded repertoires with fewer than 30,000 or more than 120,000 public chains, plus five with anomalous nucleotide sharing. As stored in TCRdb, this immuneACCESS dataset retains in-frame rearrangements with V and J assigned. A fraction of the clones does not appear; measured against another copy, unresolved V genes explain less than half of the discrepancy, and the remainder lacks a known reason. V and J calls and clone size are copied from that table; D and trimming were computed from the DNA. This sample gives around 150,000 clones in total; around 79% of them show up just once. Roughly 2.6% of the sample is held by the ten biggest clonotypes.

This sample stems from a study of cytomegalovirus exposure and HLA in healthy donors (dated by TCRdb to 2015 to 2018). Concerning the study at large: According to an earlier analysis of 450 to 650 of the donors, roughly 180 million T cells yielded 117 million unique TCR beta sequences and approximately 300 Gb of sequence data. About 300 gigabases of sequencing data and roughly 90 million unique TCR sequences were included in an early release covering 550 to 800 HLA-typed donors. Of the approximately 400 genotyped donors, 81% were placed in the genetic ancestry cluster associated with self-reported Caucasian donors. The aim of the study was to test whether cataloging public T cell receptors could identify signatures of past pathogen exposure. The study used immunosequencing to profile the T cell repertoires of several hundred subjects and linked those repertoires to cytomegalovirus serostatus. Along with the approximately 670-subject first cohort, a separate validation cohort of over 90 different subjects was used. To predict cytomegalovirus infection status, the study brought together high-throughput TCR immunosequencing, statistical association of individual TCRs with disease status, and machine learning. A later analysis re-analyzed previously published TCR beta repertoires from roughly 600 donors and added high-resolution HLA genotyping to study TCR occurrence patterns. In the later analysis, no new phenotypic data were used to find candidate immune exposures; instead, reliance was placed on TCR beta sequences and their occurrence across donors. To decide whether each TCR beta V gene segment behaved as functional or pseudogenic, an earlier analysis of some 570 of the donors relied on high-throughput TCR beta sequencing. Donor age, sex, ethnicity and CMV serostatus were collected together with the repertoire data. In a later genetic analysis, genome-wide SNP genotypes for about three fifths of the roughly 670 donors were used, and that subset was treated as a discovery cohort. All discovery cohort repertoires had been generated using a single sequencing platform. HLA typing included class I and class II loci at four-digit resolution. The number of donors typed differed by locus, with about 629-630 for A, B, C, DRB1 and DQB1, more than 500 for DQA1, 600 to 610 for DPA1, and some 440 for DPB1. Because of strong linkage in the cohort, roughly five DR-DQ haplotypes were treated as single units for association and clustering. Among about 410 genotyped donors of the cohort, an average of roughly 230,000 unique TCR beta nucleotide sequences was sequenced per donor, of which about 20% were non-productive.

The cohort was made up of about 670 healthy bone marrow donors. All cohort members were sampled while nominally healthy, although unrecorded immune exposures were likely present. The donor was CMV seropositive and was included in the group of 250 to 300 seropositive cohort members. Every donor gave a peripheral blood sample, and the peripheral blood mononuclear cells from that sample were used for TCR beta sequencing. Genomic DNA was extracted from the blood cell samples with the Qiagen DNeasy Blood Extraction Kit. Findings and caveats that apply to the study as a whole: The presence/absence analyses assumed that sequencing depth was roughly uniform across donors, and that assumption may not be true. A total of around 150 TCR beta chains were listed by the study as associated with cytomegalovirus. According to a later analysis, TCR association rates differed among HLA loci, with DRB1 alleles showing the most associated TCRs and HLA-C alleles showing the fewest. Linkage disequilibrium might explain the correlated functional status among segregating V segments, but an unknown experimental factor could not be excluded. Specific HLA alleles were associated with 15,000 to 20,000 TCR beta sequences at a false discovery rate of 0.05 in a later analysis. An earlier analysis of around 540 of the donors showed that most TCR beta V segments appeared in productive rearrangements either about 90% or about 30% of the time, which broadly matched IMGT annotations. This cohort had only TCR beta chains sequenced, and the lack of alpha or paired-chain data limited which features could be detected. In a later analysis, most CMV-associated TCR beta chains were found to appear HLA-restricted, with HLA associations seemingly driven largely by CMV exposure. Because counts were too low, 15 or so rarely observed V segments, including chromosome 9 orphons, were excluded from the earlier analysis of 500 to 700 of the donors. A group of highly shared sequence variants was considered likely to be a technical artifact of the sequencing pipeline. In vitro tests confirmed that a few of the cytomegalovirus-associated TCR beta chains recognize cytomegalovirus antigens. A later analysis reported that several top co-occurrence clusters appeared linked to parvovirus B19, influenza, CMV and Epstein-Barr virus. Some IMGT-functional V segments, including TRBV6-2 and TRBV6-3, could not be distinguished by the 87-base-pair reads and were therefore excluded. A further reported finding was that TCR beta sequences accurately predicted the HLA-A and HLA-B alleles for most subjects in the first cohort. Assigning TCR associations to individual alleles was difficult when HLA alleles, especially DR and DQ, strongly co-occurred. An association between a missense DCLRE1C variant and V-gene and J-gene trimming of TCR beta chains was found in a later genetic analysis and replicated in an independent cohort. According to a later genetic analysis, donors in an Asian-associated ancestry cluster had fewer N-insertions in productive TCRs than the approximately 700-donor mean. Because HLA typing was unavailable for some donors at each locus, only the typed subset was used in association tests. In a later analysis, HLA-associated TCR beta chains were found to be more clonally expanded and to have lower generation probabilities than equally common non-associated chains. Cytomegalovirus status was reported to be diagnosed by the classifier with high specificity and sensitivity in both the original and validation cohorts. While some public TCRs were present in many individuals, most TCR sequences turned up only very rarely across donors. For the cohort, immune exposure information was limited to CMV serostatus. It was suggested by the authors that the approach could potentially be generalized to other disease states and immunological phenotypes.

CDR1 and CDR2 were assigned from the germline V gene as SGHRS and YFSETQ. The CDR3 holds 14 amino acids from the cysteine to the phenylalanine. Only the CDR3 DNA is retained, 42 bases long and in frame from the first base. Trimming costs V 0 bases and J 3 bases, and their ends lie 6 bases apart. This TCR derives from a woman in her forties in good health and CMV-seropositive. The sample comprised PBMCs. Recombination joined TRBV5-1 with TRBJ1-4; a confident D gene designation cannot be given. In nucleotide form, the sequence is TGCGCCAGCAGCTTGGCCCAGGCTAATGAAAAACTGTTTTTT. This translates into CASSLAQANEKLFF. With all but the CDR3 taken from the reference TRBV5-1 and TRBJ1-4 genes, the full variable domain is: KAGVTQTPRYLIKTRGQQVTLSCSPISGHRSVSWYQQTPGQGLQFLFEYFSETQRNKGNFPGRFSGRQFSNSRSEMNVSTLELGDSALYLCASSLAQANEKLFFGSGTQLSVL.